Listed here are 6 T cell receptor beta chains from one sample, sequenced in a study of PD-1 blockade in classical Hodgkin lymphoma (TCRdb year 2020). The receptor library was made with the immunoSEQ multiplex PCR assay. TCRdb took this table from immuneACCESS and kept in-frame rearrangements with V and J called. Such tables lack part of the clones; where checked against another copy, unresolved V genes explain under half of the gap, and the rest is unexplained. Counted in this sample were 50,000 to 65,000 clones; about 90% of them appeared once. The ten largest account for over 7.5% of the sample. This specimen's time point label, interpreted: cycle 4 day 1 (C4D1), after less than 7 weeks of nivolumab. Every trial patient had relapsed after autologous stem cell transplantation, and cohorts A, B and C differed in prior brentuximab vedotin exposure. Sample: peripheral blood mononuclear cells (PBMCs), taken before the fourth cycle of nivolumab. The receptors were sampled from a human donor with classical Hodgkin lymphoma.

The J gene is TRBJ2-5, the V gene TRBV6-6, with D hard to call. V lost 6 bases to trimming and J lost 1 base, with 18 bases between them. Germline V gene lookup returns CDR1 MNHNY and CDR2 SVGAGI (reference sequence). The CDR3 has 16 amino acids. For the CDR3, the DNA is TGTGCCAGCAGAAATCCAGTCTATGAACGCCAAGAGACCCAGTACTTC. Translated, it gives CASRNPVYERQETQYF.

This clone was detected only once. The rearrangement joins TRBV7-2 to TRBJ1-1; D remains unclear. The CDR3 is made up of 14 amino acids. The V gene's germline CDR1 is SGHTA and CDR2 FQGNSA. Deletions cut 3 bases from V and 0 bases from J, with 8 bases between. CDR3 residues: CASSFPRMNTEAFF. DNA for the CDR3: TGTGCCAGCAGCTTCCCCAGAATGAACACTGAAGCTTTCTTT.

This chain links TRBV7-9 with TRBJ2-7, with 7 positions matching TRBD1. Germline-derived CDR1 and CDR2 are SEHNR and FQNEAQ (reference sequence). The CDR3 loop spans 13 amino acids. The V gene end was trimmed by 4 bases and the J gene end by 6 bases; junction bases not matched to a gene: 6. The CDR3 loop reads CASSYLTGSEQYF. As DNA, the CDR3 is TGTGCCAGCAGCTACCTGACAGGGTCCGAGCAGTACTTC.

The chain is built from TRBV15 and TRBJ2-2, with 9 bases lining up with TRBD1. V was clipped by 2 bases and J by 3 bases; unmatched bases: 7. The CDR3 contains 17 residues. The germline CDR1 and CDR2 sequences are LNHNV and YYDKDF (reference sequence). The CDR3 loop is CATSRPRQGGYTGELFF. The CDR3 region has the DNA TGTGCCACCAGCAGACCTCGACAGGGGGGGTACACCGGGGAGCTGTTTTTT.

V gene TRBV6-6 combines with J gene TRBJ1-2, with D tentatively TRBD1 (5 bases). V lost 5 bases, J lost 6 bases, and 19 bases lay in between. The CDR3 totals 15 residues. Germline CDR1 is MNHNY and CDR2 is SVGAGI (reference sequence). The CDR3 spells CASSPPGLGGDGYTF. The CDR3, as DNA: TGTGCCAGCAGTCCCCCTGGACTGGGAGGGGATGGCTACACCTTC.

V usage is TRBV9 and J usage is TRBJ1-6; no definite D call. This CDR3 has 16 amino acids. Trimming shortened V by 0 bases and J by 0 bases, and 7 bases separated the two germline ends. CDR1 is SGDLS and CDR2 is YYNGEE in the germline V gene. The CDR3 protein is CASSVGPSSYNSPLHF. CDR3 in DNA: TGTGCCAGCAGCGTAGGCCCCAGCTCCTATAATTCACCCCTCCACTTT.